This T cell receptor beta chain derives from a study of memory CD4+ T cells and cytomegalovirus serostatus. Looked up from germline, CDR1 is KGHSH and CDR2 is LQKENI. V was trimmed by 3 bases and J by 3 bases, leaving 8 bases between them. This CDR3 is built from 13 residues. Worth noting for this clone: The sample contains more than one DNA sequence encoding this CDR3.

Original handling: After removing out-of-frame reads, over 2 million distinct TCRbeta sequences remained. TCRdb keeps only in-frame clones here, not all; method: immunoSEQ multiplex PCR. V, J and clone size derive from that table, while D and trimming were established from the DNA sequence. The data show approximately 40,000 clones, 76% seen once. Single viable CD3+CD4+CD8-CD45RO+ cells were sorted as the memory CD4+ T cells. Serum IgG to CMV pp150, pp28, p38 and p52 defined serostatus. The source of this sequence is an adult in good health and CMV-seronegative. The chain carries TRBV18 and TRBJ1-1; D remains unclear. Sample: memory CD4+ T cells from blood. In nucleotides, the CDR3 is TGTGCCAGCTCACCGGTGGGAGACACTGAAGCTTTCTTT. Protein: CASSPVGDTEAFF.